A single T cell receptor beta chain is shown here with its context. The data originate from a study of blood T cell repertoires in COVID-19. Study information: Acute-phase and convalescent COVID-19 samples originated in the United States, Italy and Spain. In each case, the material was cDNA or gDNA derived from T cells, B-cell-depleted T cells, or PBMCs.

Germline assignment: CDR1 SGHAT and CDR2 FQNNGV. This CDR3 has 16 residues. V dropped 2 bases and J dropped 5 bases, with 16 bases sitting between them. In the original analysis: Amplified reference gene primers provided the basis for estimating nucleated cell counts. Sequencing was performed with immunoSEQ multiplex PCR; in TCRdb, only in-frame clones are kept and a portion is missing. V, J and clone size are taken as reported in that table, and D and trimming were inferred from the DNA itself. The sample carries about 360,000 clones, about 88% recorded once. Material for sequencing was peripheral blood. This chain joins TRBV11-2 and TRBJ2-1; D is perhaps TRBD2 (5 bases). This TCR was sampled from a woman aged 55-75 years with COVID-19, enrolled during active disease. CDR3 region: CASSLFAGPPHNEQFF. In DNA form, the CDR3 reads TGTGCCAGCAGCTTATTCGCGGGTCCCCCTCACAATGAGCAGTTCTTC.